The 5 T cell receptor beta chains listed next were all sequenced from one sample in a study of blood T cell repertoires in COVID-19. Assay: immunoSEQ multiplex PCR; the TCRdb copy retains only in-frame clones and omits some. The sample includes around 62,000 clones, around 82% of them seen just once. The sequenced sample was peripheral blood. Receptor source: a man aged 50-59 years with active COVID-19.

This clone showed up just once. The chain employs TRBV5-6 and TRBJ2-3; D remains ambiguous. The CDR3 sequence is 13 residues long. Germline assignment: CDR1 SGHDT and CDR2 YYEEEE. Trimming took 2 bases from V and 3 from J, leaving 7 bases between them. In DNA, the CDR3 is TGTGCCAGCAGCTTATATACTACAGATACGCAGTATTTT. It codes for CASSLYTTDTQYF. Full variable domain (missing parts from reference TRBV5-6 and TRBJ2-3): DAGVTQSPTHLIKTRGQQVTLRCSPKSGHDTVSWYQQALGQGPQFIFQYYEEEERQRGNFPDRFSGHQFPNYSSELNVNALLLGDSALYLCASSLYTTDTQYFGPGTRLTVL.

The chain is built from TRBV7-9 and TRBJ2-2; D not resolved. There are 13 residues in the CDR3. From germline, CDR1 is SEHNR and CDR2 FQNEAQ (reference sequence). The V gene lost 2 bases and the J gene lost 6 bases, with 7 bases spanning the gap. CDR3 loop: CASSLMASGELFF. The CDR3 nucleotides read TGTGCCAGCAGCTTAATGGCTTCCGGGGAGCTGTTTTTT.

V gene TRBV11-2 combines with J gene TRBJ1-2, with a weak D call TRBD1 (5 bases). Germline CDR1 and CDR2: SGHAT and FQNNGV. The ends were cut back, 3 bases at V and 3 bases at J, with 11 bases in the middle. CDR3 length: 14 amino acids. The chain's CDR3 is CASSLGTGYYGYTF. The DNA for the CDR3 is TGTGCCAGCAGCTTGGGAACAGGATACTATGGCTACACCTTC.

V usage is TRBV12-3 or TRBV12-4 and J usage is TRBJ2-3; D may be TRBD2 (6 bases). This CDR3 is 13 amino acids long. V was shortened by 2 bases and J by 5 bases, with 8 bases between the two germline ends. CDR3 nucleotide sequence: TGTGCCAGCAGTTTAACCGGGGGAGATACGCAGTATTTT. Its translation is CASSLTGGDTQYF.

J is TRBJ1-3 and V is TRBV9; D ambiguous. Trimming cost V 0 bases and J 0 bases, with 10 bases left between them. The length of the CDR3 is 16 residues. Per the germline V gene, CDR1 is SGDLS and CDR2 is YYNGEE. The chain's CDR3 is CASSVDASNSGNTIYF. CDR3 nucleotides: TGTGCCAGCAGCGTAGACGCGAGCAACTCTGGAAACACCATATATTTT.